These T cell receptor beta chains were read from a single sample in a study of spatial heterogeneity in lung cancer. One entry per CDR3 protein results from TCRdb running MiXCR on the 5' RACE reads. Of about 82,000 distinct CDR3 sequences listed, roughly 12% are singletons. Here the sequenced sample was PBMCs, taken at surgery. Receptors originate from a male donor with early-stage non-small cell lung cancer. Both conserved end residues are part of each CDR3. Fields, in order: V gene, J gene, CDR3 protein.

>TRBV19|TRBJ1-1
CASSMGFQVNTEAFF
>TRBV5-1|TRBJ2-1
CASSEGLAALNEQFF
>TRBV4-2|TRBJ1-1
CASSQDQGTGGTEAFF
>TRBV7-3|TRBJ2-7
CASTPLQGCYEQYF
>TRBV28|TRBJ2-2
CASSGGVRTGELFF
>TRBV3-1|TRBJ2-7
CASSQDNGRTYEQYF
>TRBV12-3/TRBV12-4|TRBJ2-2
CASSYQENTGELFF
>TRBV29-1|TRBJ2-5
CSAEGGGTGRQETQYF
>TRBV7-2|TRBJ2-7
CASSIHQTSATYEQYF
>TRBV13|TRBJ2-5
CASSSTGKETQYF
>TRBV6-2/TRBV6-3|TRBJ2-7
CASSYSIGGGAYEQYF
>TRBV14|TRBJ2-1
CASSPRLAGVGEQFF
>TRBV11-2|TRBJ2-2
CASSLRGTTGELFF
>TRBV7-9|TRBJ2-3
CASSLIGTSGRARNTQYF
>TRBV10-1|TRBJ1-3
CASDESAESGNTIYF
>TRBV2|TRBJ1-5
CASSEGQEGNQPQHF
>TRBV7-2|TRBJ2-2
CASSRARGYGELFF
>TRBV5-1|TRBJ2-7
CASSFGGTAPGEQYF
>TRBV7-2|TRBJ1-3
CASSLGGPGNTIYF
>TRBV12-3/TRBV12-4|TRBJ2-3
CASRLDTDTQYF
>TRBV24-1|TRBJ2-3
CATSDFKGSRRGTDTQYF
>TRBV5-1|TRBJ1-2
CASSSTGSTYGYTF
>TRBV27|TRBJ2-7
CASSPGLGEQYF
>TRBV6-9|TRBJ2-3
CASSSTLLCTQYF
>TRBV10-2|TRBJ1-1
CASSEEQLNTEAFF